The 4 T cell receptor beta chains below all came from one sample that was sequenced in a study of blood T cell repertoires in COVID-19. The method was immunoSEQ multiplex PCR; TCRdb's version includes in-frame clones alone and lacks a portion of them. This table holds around 400,000 clones, around 92% found once. Sample: peripheral blood. These receptor sequences come from a man aged 35 to 55 with acute or convalescent COVID-19.

The chain links TRBV7-8 to TRBJ1-5; 12 nucleotides align to TRBD1. The CDR3 runs to 17 residues. Germline lookup yields CDR1 SGHVS and CDR2 FQNEAQ. Trimming took 5 bases from V and 3 from J; bases not matched to a gene: 8. The CDR3 bases are TGTGCCAGCAGCCTTCGGGACAGGGGGCAAAACAATCAGCCCCAGCATTTT. Its translation is CASSLRDRGQNNQPQHF.

V usage is TRBV18 and J usage is TRBJ1-1; no definite D call. This CDR3 is 12 amino acids long. Germline CDR1 is KGHSH and CDR2 is LQKENI. The V end was cut by 6 bases, the J end by 0 bases, with 5 bases between. The CDR3 region is CASSAVNTEAFF. The CDR3 coding sequence is TGTGCCAGCTCGGCGGTGAACACTGAAGCTTTCTTT.

The chain is built from TRBV6-1 and TRBJ1-6, with no clear D. Trimming shortened V by 3 bases and J by 14 bases, and 14 bases separated the two germline ends. This CDR3 is 13 amino acids long. Germline-derived CDR1 and CDR2 are MNHNS and SASEGT. CDR3 residues: CASSDPGGETLHF. For the CDR3, the DNA is TGTGCCAGCAGTGATCCGGGAGGTGAGACCCTCCACTTT.

As regards this clone: The same CDR3 is also encoded by other DNA sequences in this sample. The V and J genes are TRBV29-1 and TRBJ1-3; D not resolved. Germline loops: CDR1 SQVTM, CDR2 ANQGSEA. The CDR3 sequence is 13 residues long. V lost 1 base, J lost 0 bases, and 4 bases lay in between. CDR3 region: CSVEGSSGNTIYF. DNA of the CDR3: TGCAGCGTTGAAGGGAGCTCTGGAAACACCATATATTTT.